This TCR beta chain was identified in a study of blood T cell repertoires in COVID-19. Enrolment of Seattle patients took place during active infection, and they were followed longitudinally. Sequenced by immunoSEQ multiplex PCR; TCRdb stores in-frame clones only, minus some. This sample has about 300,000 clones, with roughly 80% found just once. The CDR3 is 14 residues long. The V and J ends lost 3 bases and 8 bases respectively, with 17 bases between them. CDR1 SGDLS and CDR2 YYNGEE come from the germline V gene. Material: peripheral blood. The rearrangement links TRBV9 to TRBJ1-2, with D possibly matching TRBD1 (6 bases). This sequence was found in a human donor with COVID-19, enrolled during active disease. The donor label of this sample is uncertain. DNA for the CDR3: TGTGCCAGCAGCGCCACGCAGGGGCTGGAAGGCTACACCTTC. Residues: CASSATQGLEGYTF.